Presented here are 6 T cell receptor beta chains from one specimen sequenced in a study of blood T cell repertoires in COVID-19. Clones were read by immunoSEQ multiplex PCR, and TCRdb kept only the in-frame ones, dropping some. The sample consists of approximately 270,000 clones, 80% to 90% of them appearing once. What was sequenced was PBMCs or T cells enriched from blood (not recorded which). All receptors derive from a woman in her thirties who had recovered from COVID-19.

The chain links TRBV18 to TRBJ1-3; D unresolved. This CDR3 region has 12 residues. CDR1 is KGHSH, CDR2 LQKENI, per germline. V was cut by 2 bases and J by 8 bases, with 7 bases left in between. The CDR3 DNA sequence: TGTGCCAGCTCACCAACGGGAGACACCATATATTTT. It encodes CASSPTGDTIYF.

The chain joins TRBV14 to TRBJ2-2; a possible D gene is TRBD2 (5 bases). The length of the CDR3 is 15 residues. Trimming removed 5 bases at V and 2 bases at J, with 12 bases between. The germline gives CDR1 SGHDN, CDR2 FVKESK. CDR3 amino acids: CASSFTTGNTGELFF. In DNA form, the CDR3 reads TGTGCCAGCAGCTTCACGACGGGAAACACCGGGGAGCTGTTTTTT.

The chain employs TRBV10-3 and TRBJ2-1, with 9 bases lining up with TRBD2. In germline, CDR1 is ENHRY, CDR2 SYGVKD. V lost 0 bases to trimming and J lost 8 bases; unmatched junction nucleotides: 8. The CDR3 is made up of 16 amino acids. The DNA of the CDR3 is TGTGCCATCAGTGAGTCCCGGCGGGGGGGCCGGGATGAGCAGTTCTTC. Amino acids: CAISESRRGGRDEQFF.

The rearrangement uses TRBV14 and TRBJ1-1; D is uncertain. The V end lost 8 bases, the J end lost 5 bases, and 15 bases lay between the germline ends. The CDR3 loop spans 13 amino acids. CDR1 is SGHDN and CDR2 is FVKESK in the germline V gene. DNA of the CDR3: TGTGCCAGCTCCTTCGATCGAGGGACTGAAGCTTTCTTT. Translated, it gives CASSFDRGTEAFF.

The CDR3 spells CASSGGDTNEKLFF. In nucleotides, the CDR3 is TGCGCCAGCAGCGGAGGGGATACTAATGAAAAACTGTTTTTT. The chain links TRBV5-1 to TRBJ1-4; D is possibly TRBD1 (5 bases). Germline V gene lookup returns CDR1 SGHRS and CDR2 YFSETQ. The CDR3 extends over 14 amino acids. The ends were cut back, 4 bases at V and 2 bases at J, with 9 bases in the middle.

The CDR3 loop is CASSFGSGSSYEQYF. Here the CDR3 DNA reads TGTGCCAGCAGCTTTGGTTCGGGGAGCTCCTACGAGCAGTACTTC. The V and J genes are TRBV5-6 and TRBJ2-7; tentatively, D is TRBD2 (5 bases). Germline-derived CDR1 and CDR2 are SGHDT and YYEEEE. Trimming stripped 2 bases from V and 0 bases from J, with 12 bases between. There are 15 residues in the CDR3.